The clone carrying this TCR beta chain appeared a few times. Its antigen remains unidentified. CDR1 and CDR2 from the germline V gene are LNHNV and YYDKDF (reference sequence). The trim removed 4 bases at V and 4 bases at J, leaving 8 bases unmatched. This CDR3 region has 15 residues. This entry is derived from a study of T-cell reconstitution after alpha-beta-depleted transplantation in children. Study-level findings and limits: High day-60 TCRbeta diversity in some patients came from surviving recipient T cells and thymic progenitors. T-cell numbers and diversity, one year after transplant, stemmed largely from T cells that were newly produced. There were reportedly several hundred expanded graft clones from which alpha-beta T cells came about two months after transplant.

The TCRbeta library incorporated unique molecular identifiers. TCRdb independently ran MiXCR on the PCR reads; one entry per CDR3 protein. This table holds 540,000 or so distinct CDR3 sequences, roughly 23% found once. The receptor comes from a boy in the first two years of life who had a stem cell transplant for acute myeloid leukemia, so the T cells may come from the graft donor. Sequences were derived from PBMCs, mostly from graft donor cells, sampled 360 days after TCRalphabeta/CD19-depleted stem cell transplant. The chain uses TRBV15 and TRBJ1-2; 8 nucleotides agree with TRBD1. The CDR3 DNA follows: TGTGCCACCAGCACCGACAGGGGCAGTGGCTATGGCTACACCTTC. This sequence encodes CATSTDRGSGYGYTF.